A selection of T cell receptor beta chains follows, all from one sample in a study of blood T cell repertoires in COVID-19. This table comes from immunoSEQ multiplex PCR, and its TCRdb copy is limited to in-frame clones, with some not included. The repertoire holds approximately 170,000 clones, with 80% to 90% as singletons. The sequenced sample consisted of peripheral blood. Source of these receptors: a man aged 18 to 35 who had recovered from COVID-19. Each CDR3 is given with its conserved first and last residue. D genes are given only for firm matches. Clone size, where shown, is once, few, many, or a class for clones that have expanded.

>TRBD1|TRBJ1-2|-|TRBV7-2
CASSSNRGGYGYTF
TGTGCCAGCAGCTCCAACAGGGGTGGCTATGGCTACACCTTC
>-|TRBJ1-1|-|TRBV12-5
CASGPGTHTEAFF
TGTGCTAGTGGCCCAGGGACTCACACTGAAGCTTTCTTT
>TRBD2|TRBJ2-3|-|TRBV11-2
CASSGTSGYVTDTQYF
TGTGCCAGCAGCGGGACTAGCGGCTACGTCACAGATACGCAGTATTTT
>-|TRBJ2-6|-|TRBV19
CASSIFGSNGANVLTF
TGTGCCAGTAGTATTTTCGGGTCTAATGGGGCCAACGTCCTGACTTTC
>TRBD1|TRBJ2-7|-|TRBV6-2/TRBV6-3
CASSPAQGAVYEQYF
TGTGCCAGCAGTCCCGCCCAGGGGGCCGTCTACGAGCAGTACTTC
>-|TRBJ1-1|-|TRBV7-9
CASSQVNTEAFF
TGTGCCAGCAGCCAGGTAAACACTGAAGCTTTCTTT
>TRBD1|TRBJ2-6|-|TRBV28
CAGPGTGDSGANVLTF
TGTGCCGGCCCCGGGACAGGGGACTCTGGGGCCAACGTCCTGACTTTC
>-|TRBJ2-2|once|TRBV10-3
CAITNTGELFF
TGTGCCATCACTAACACCGGGGAGCTGTTTTTT
>-|TRBJ2-7|-|TRBV6-5
CASSSPDNAEQYF
TGTGCCAGCAGTTCGCCGGACAACGCCGAGCAGTACTTC
>TRBD2|TRBJ2-1|-|TRBV25-1
CASSLGSGTLYNEQFF
TGTGCCAGCAGTCTCGGTAGCGGGACTCTCTACAATGAGCAGTTCTTC